This TCR beta chain came from a study of long-term antiretroviral therapy in people with HIV. Study at large: The study's earliest collections predate the 2015 immediate-ART recommendation by about a decade. General study results and limits: Before ART, certain clones expanded, and these dominated the repertoire at all time points. Transplant donor controls retained higher diversity, though diversity increased after ART.

CDR1 is SEHNR, CDR2 FQNEAQ, per germline (reference sequence). V was clipped by 5 bases and J by 4 bases; unmatched bases: 9. CDR3 size: 15 residues. Comments on this clone: Its antigen is unidentified.

Held in samples before DNA extraction were about 0.9-11 million cryopreserved PBMC. The immunoSEQ assay was v3.0, run at survey level. Only in-frame clones appear in the TCRdb table, and some are missing; sequencing was by immunoSEQ multiplex PCR. The data show over 20,000 clones, around 83% seen once. V is TRBV7-9 and J is TRBJ1-1; the match to TRBD1 covers 8 bases. The receptor was derived from a man in his late teens or twenties with HIV. The sequenced sample was unsorted PBMCs, obtained 0.1 years before starting antiretroviral therapy. The CDR3 region is CASSQTGVVITEAFF. For the CDR3, the DNA is TGTGCCAGCAGCCAGACAGGGGTGGTAATCACTGAAGCTTTCTTT.